This is a list of T cell receptor beta chains from one sample in a study of CD8 T cells in Susac syndrome. In TCRdb, the immunoSEQ multiplex PCR reads were re-called with MiXCR into one record per CDR3 protein. The sample holds some 140,000 distinct CDR3 sequences, around 93% seen once. The material sequenced was CD8+ T cells from PBMCs. The receptors shown here come from a human donor with Susac syndrome. CDR3s include the opening cysteine and the closing phenylalanine or tryptophan. A D gene is named only where the DNA matches it firmly. The size of a clone is reported for some rows only, either as once, few or many, or as a class for expanded clones.

TRBV19	TRBD1	once	TRBJ1-2	CASSHPFDRAGGYTF	TGTGCCAGTAGCCATCCTTTTGACAGGGCAGGCGGCTACACCTTC
TRBV1	.	.	TRBJ2-5	CTSSQERRDLQETQYF	TGCACCAGCAGCCAAGAGCGGCGGGACTTACAAGAGACCCAGTACTTC
TRBV4-1	.	.	TRBJ2-1	CASSQAEVGRNEQFF	TGCGCCAGCAGCCAAGCGGAGGTCGGGCGAAATGAGCAGTTCTTC
TRBV2	.	once	TRBJ2-1	CASSARLNEQFF	TGTGCCAGCAGCGCCCGGTTGAATGAGCAGTTCTTC
TRBV12-3/TRBV12-4	.	.	TRBJ2-2	CASRDDRGDATGELFF	TGTGCCAGCAGGGACGACAGAGGAGATGCCACCGGGGAGCTGTTTTTT
TRBV6-5	.	.	TRBJ1-1	CASSYSTVNTEAFF	TGTGCCAGCAGTTACTCGACGGTGAACACTGAAGCTTTCTTT
TRBV28	.	.	TRBJ2-5	CASSFVVHGTQYF	TGTGCCAGCAGTTTTGTTGTTCATGGGACCCAGTACTTC
TRBV19	.	.	TRBJ1-2	CASSSGHGYTF	TGTGCCAGTTCCTCAGGACATGGCTACACCTTC
TRBV2	TRBD1	.	TRBJ2-7	CASSGTGDNEQYF	TGTGCCAGCAGTGGGACAGGGGATAACGAGCAGTACTTC
TRBV7-9	.	.	TRBJ1-5	CASSFGGSGQPQHF	TGTGCCAGCAGCTTTGGCGGGTCAGGGCAGCCCCAGCATTTT
TRBV6-4	.	.	TRBJ2-1	CASTGTSGEQFF	TGTGCCAGCACCGGGACTTCCGGTGAGCAGTTCTTC
TRBV9	.	.	TRBJ2-1	CASSDQLNEQFF	TGTGCCAGCAGCGACCAACTCAATGAGCAGTTCTTC
TRBV7-9	.	.	TRBJ2-7	CASSSRAGWDEQYF	TGTGCCAGCAGCTCCCGGGCAGGTTGGGACGAGCAGTACTTC
TRBV27	.	.	TRBJ2-7	CASSPRTGGSYEQYF	TGTGCCAGCAGTCCAAGGACTGGCGGCTCCTACGAGCAGTACTTC
TRBV13	TRBD1	.	TRBJ2-1	CASSLEGQGENEQFF	TGTGCCAGCAGCTTAGAGGGACAGGGAGAAAATGAGCAGTTCTTC
TRBV13	TRBD2	.	TRBJ2-7	CASSLGGTSIDEQYF	TGTGCCAGCAGCTTAGGTGGGACTAGTATCGACGAGCAGTACTTC
TRBV20-1	TRBD2	.	TRBJ2-1	CSAKLAGVNNEQFF	TGCAGTGCCAAACTAGCGGGAGTGAACAATGAGCAGTTCTTC
TRBV14	TRBD2	.	TRBJ2-7	CASSTSGREQYF	TGTGCCAGCAGCACTAGCGGGAGGGAGCAGTACTTC
TRBV6-6	TRBD1	.	TRBJ2-3	CASSQSRDRVDTQYF	TGTGCCAGCAGTCAGTCCCGGGACAGGGTTGATACGCAGTATTTT
TRBV7-8	TRBD1	.	TRBJ2-2	CASSSRGQDTGELFF	TGTGCCAGCAGTTCCAGGGGGCAAGACACCGGGGAGCTGTTTTTT
TRBV14	.	.	TRBJ1-2	CASSQAATNCYGYTF	TGTGCCAGCAGCCAAGCCGCGACAAACTGCTATGGCTACACCTTC
TRBV29-1	.	.	TRBJ1-3	CSVVRGNTIYF	TGCAGCGTTGTACGGGGAAACACCATATATTTT
TRBV5-4	.	once	TRBJ2-3	CASSFGAGGTDTQYF	TGTGCCAGCAGCTTTGGGGCAGGCGGCACAGATACGCAGTATTTT
TRBV7-2	TRBD1	.	TRBJ2-7	CATTYRGLPYEQYF	TGTGCCACTACGTACAGGGGGCTACCTTACGAGCAGTACTTC
TRBV6-5	TRBD1	.	TRBJ2-7	CASSTGTGVQEQYF	TGTGCCAGCAGTACTGGGACAGGGGTTCAAGAGCAGTACTTC
TRBV29-1	.	.	TRBJ2-3	CSVEYRSSTDTQYF	TGCAGCGTTGAATACAGGTCTAGCACAGATACGCAGTATTTT
TRBV20-1	TRBD2	.	TRBJ2-5	CSAEPGLAVQETQYF	TGCAGTGCTGAACCGGGACTAGCGGTCCAAGAGACCCAGTACTTC
TRBV12-3/TRBV12-4	.	.	TRBJ2-2	CASSTQGGELFF	TGTGCCAGCAGCACACAGGGAGGGGAGCTGTTTTTT
TRBV29-1	.	.	TRBJ2-7	CSVRTVSSSYEQYF	TGCAGCGTAAGGACCGTCTCAAGCTCCTACGAGCAGTACTTC
TRBV12-3/TRBV12-4	.	.	TRBJ2-3	CASSFGASSDTQYF	TGTGCCAGCAGTTTCGGGGCTAGTTCAGATACGCAGTATTTT
TRBV6-6	TRBD1	.	TRBJ2-7	CASSRDRAPLEQYF	TGTGCCAGCAGTCGGGACAGGGCCCCCCTCGAGCAGTACTTC
TRBV12-3/TRBV12-4	.	once	TRBJ2-1	CASGGGGIDEQFF	TGTGCCAGCGGGGGAGGGGGTATCGATGAGCAGTTCTTC
TRBV20-1	TRBD1	.	TRBJ1-2	CSARAQGENHYGYTF	TGCAGTGCTAGAGCTCAGGGGGAGAACCACTATGGCTACACCTTC
TRBV12-3/TRBV12-4	TRBD1	.	TRBJ2-5	CATKLTGEETQYF	TGTGCCACCAAATTGACAGGGGAAGAGACCCAGTACTTC
TRBV4-1	.	.	TRBJ2-1	CASSHANNEQFF	TGCGCCAGCAGCCATGCCAACAATGAGCAGTTCTTC
TRBV27	.	.	TRBJ2-2	CASSFGSTGELFF	TGTGCCAGCAGTTTTGGGAGCACCGGGGAGCTGTTTTTT
TRBV20-1	.	once	TRBJ2-5	CSARVWQKETQYF	TGCAGTGCTAGAGTATGGCAGAAAGAGACCCAGTACTTC
TRBV5-1	.	.	TRBJ1-5	CASSEGGSGQPQHF	TGCGCCAGCAGCGAGGGGGGCTCCGGTCAGCCCCAGCATTTT
TRBV20-1	TRBD2	.	TRBJ2-7	CSARQRESYEQYF	TGCAGTGCTAGGCAGCGGGAGTCCTACGAGCAGTACTTC
TRBV7-2	.	.	TRBJ2-4	CASSLGTTTLGNIQYF	TGTGCCAGCAGCTTGGGGACCACCACGTTGGGAAACATTCAGTACTTC
TRBV29-1	TRBD2	.	TRBJ2-1	CSVEGTSGRENEQFF	TGCAGCGTTGAAGGGACTAGCGGGAGGGAAAATGAGCAGTTCTTC
TRBV4-1	.	.	TRBJ2-4	CASMGGENIQYF	TGCGCCAGCATGGGGGGAGAAAACATTCAGTACTTC
TRBV9	.	.	TRBJ2-3	CASRDPEASTDTQYF	TGTGCCAGCAGAGACCCAGAGGCTAGCACAGATACGCAGTATTTT
TRBV6-5	.	.	TRBJ1-1	CASREGELNTEAFF	TGTGCCAGCAGGGAGGGGGAGTTGAACACTGAAGCTTTCTTT
TRBV15	.	.	TRBJ2-2	CATSVEGTGELFF	TGTGCCACCAGCGTCGAGGGCACCGGGGAGCTGTTTTTT
TRBV7-9	TRBD1	.	TRBJ2-5	CASNPRRTGKETQYF	TGTGCCAGCAACCCCCGGAGGACAGGGAAAGAGACCCAGTACTTC
TRBV28	TRBD1	.	TRBJ1-5	CASSLRQGVQPQHF	TGTGCCAGCAGTTTACGTCAGGGGGTTCAGCCCCAGCATTTT
TRBV11-1	.	.	TRBJ2-1	CASSLEWETASEQFF	TGTGCCAGCAGCTTAGAATGGGAAACGGCCAGTGAGCAGTTCTTC
TRBV5-1	.	.	TRBJ2-7	CASSLRFETYEQYF	TGCGCCAGCAGCTTGCGGTTCGAAACCTACGAGCAGTACTTC
TRBV20-1	TRBD1	.	TRBJ1-5	CSAEKTGKAVDQPQHF	TGCAGTGCTGAAAAGACAGGGAAGGCCGTGGATCAGCCCCAGCATTTT
TRBV30	.	.	TRBJ1-2	CAWGWDRPGGYTF	TGTGCCTGGGGTTGGGACCGCCCGGGAGGCTACACCTTC
TRBV12-3/TRBV12-4	.	.	TRBJ1-2	CASSFWRHYGYTF	TGTGCCAGCAGTTTTTGGAGGCACTATGGCTACACCTTC
TRBV6-4	.	.	TRBJ2-5	CASRERRETQYF	TGTGCCAGCAGAGAGAGAAGGGAGACCCAGTACTTC
TRBV9	TRBD1	.	TRBJ1-2	CASSSRTGEHNYGYTF	TGTGCCAGCAGCTCGAGGACAGGAGAACATAACTATGGCTACACCTTC
TRBV27	.	.	TRBJ1-2	CASSLSRDVGYTF	TGTGCCAGCAGTTTGTCTCGCGACGTTGGCTACACCTTC
TRBV29-1	TRBD2	.	TRBJ2-1	CSVEDLLAGVGNEQFF	TGCAGCGTTGAAGATCTCCTAGCGGGAGTAGGTAATGAGCAGTTCTTC
TRBV4-2	.	.	TRBJ2-7	CASSESREQYF	TGTGCCAGCAGCGAGAGCCGGGAGCAGTACTTC